The sequence of this T cell receptor (beta chain) was determined in a study of blood T cell repertoires in COVID-19. Across the whole study: The United States, Italy and Spain were the sources of the acute and convalescent COVID-19 samples. From T cells, B-cell-depleted T cells, or PBMCs came the material, which was cDNA or gDNA.

In the original processing: For nucleated cells, counts were estimated from reference gene primer amplification. Sequencing used immunoSEQ multiplex PCR; TCRdb keeps in-frame clones, though not all of them. D and trimming come from the DNA, and the V and J calls and clone size come from that table. The sample includes about 240,000 clones, 70% to 85% seen only once; the top ten take around 9.6%. V was shortened by 2 bases and J by 6 bases, with 22 bases between the two germline ends. Germline CDR1 and CDR2: SGHTA and FQGNSA. The CDR3 has 17 amino acids. The specimen was peripheral blood. The sequence was collected from a woman over 75 with acute or convalescent COVID-19. V gene TRBV7-2 combines with J gene TRBJ1-1; maybe TRBD1 (6 bases). CDR3 sequence: CASSLLPYSTGIPEAFF. DNA for the CDR3: TGTGCCAGCAGCTTATTACCGTACTCTACAGGGATCCCTGAAGCTTTCTTT.